This T cell receptor (beta chain) is drawn from a study of human T cells and chemical hapten exposure. Study in general: All patients underwent weekly scalp dosing with diphenylcyclopropenone for the full roughly 25-week study. DPC 0.01% went on the upper back by patch test, with reading at 6 days.

The CDR3 has 14 amino acids. Germline-derived CDR1 and CDR2 are SGHRS and YFSETQ. The V and J ends lost 1 base and 7 bases respectively, with 12 bases between them. Each CDR3 protein gets one entry after TCRdb re-called the RACE reads with MiXCR. Of roughly 100,000 distinct CDR3 sequences in the sample, 11% were seen once. Time point: patch test 1, 2 weeks after DPC sensitization. The treatment: therapeutic diphenylcyclopropenone sensitization with weekly scalp DPC. Blood sampling preceded each patch test application. Donors, patients with alopecia ranging from 18 to 70 years old and judged suitable for DPC, provided samples.

This specimen consisted of whole blood, obtained in connection with sensitization to the hapten diphenylcyclopropenone (DPC). This TCR was recovered from a middle-aged woman with alopecia areata. Some clones in this sample may be carry-over from other donors' samples. The chain couples TRBV5-1 to TRBJ1-5; perhaps TRBD1 as D (6 bases). The CDR3 loop is CASSLTAGDQPQHF. In nucleotides, the CDR3 is TGCGCCAGCAGCTTGACCGCAGGGGACCAGCCCCAGCATTTT.